The clone carrying this TCR beta chain was seen repeatedly, ten times or more. Its antigen remains unknown. This record comes from a study of human T cells and chemical hapten exposure. Study overall: The sensitizer, 2% DPC, was used on approximately 2 cm by approximately 2 cm of upper inner arm skin. The study's findings and limits: TCRs exceeding a frequency of 1 in 1000 stayed unchanged under DPC sensitization.

Unique molecular identifiers were attached to individual cDNA molecules within the library. TCRdb passed the RACE reads through MiXCR, listing each CDR3 protein once. The table records around 67,000 distinct CDR3 sequences, 8.5% of them present only once. The time point denotes: patch test 2, 6 weeks after DPC sensitization. Treatment denoted: therapeutic diphenylcyclopropenone sensitization with weekly scalp DPC. The authors' total RNA extraction used unfractionated whole blood. This CDR3 is 11 amino acids long. Between the trimmed V and J ends, which lost 2 bases and 6 bases, there was a span of 7 bases. Germline V lookup: CDR1 DFQATT, CDR2 SNEGSKA (reference sequence).

The clonotype originates from a woman aged 50 to 60 with alopecia areata. Some clones in this sample may be carry-over from other donors' samples. Material: whole blood, obtained in connection with sensitization to the hapten diphenylcyclopropenone (DPC). V and J are TRBV20-1 and TRBJ1-1, with no clear D. As DNA, the CDR3 is TGCAGTGCTAGATACGGATCTGAAGCTTTCTTT. This sequence encodes CSARYGSEAFF.